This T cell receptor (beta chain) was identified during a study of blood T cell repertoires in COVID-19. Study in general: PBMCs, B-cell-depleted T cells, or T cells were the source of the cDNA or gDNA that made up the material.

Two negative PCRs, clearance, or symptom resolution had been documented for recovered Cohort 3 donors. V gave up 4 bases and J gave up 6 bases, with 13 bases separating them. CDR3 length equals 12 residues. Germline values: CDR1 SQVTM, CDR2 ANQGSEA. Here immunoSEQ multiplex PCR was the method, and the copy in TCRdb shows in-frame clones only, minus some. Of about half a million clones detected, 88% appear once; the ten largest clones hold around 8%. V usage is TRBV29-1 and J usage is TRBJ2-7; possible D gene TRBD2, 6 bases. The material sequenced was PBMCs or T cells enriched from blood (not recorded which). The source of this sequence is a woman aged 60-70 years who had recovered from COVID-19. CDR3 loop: CSVVTRGGEQYF. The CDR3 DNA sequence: TGCAGCGTTGTCACCCGGGGAGGCGAGCAGTACTTC.